This T cell receptor beta chain was captured by sequencing in a study of T cell responses to AZD1222 COVID-19 vaccine. V dropped 1 base and J dropped 4; count of bases not matched to a gene: 6. This CDR3 spans 16 amino acids. Germline V gene lookup returns CDR1 LGHDT and CDR2 YNNKEL (reference sequence). Study-wide results and caveats: Spike-wide coverage was observed for vaccine-associated CD4 TCRs, with dominant responses at 160-218 and 743-854. The study reported that nearly half of spike-specific TCRs target unmutated variant regions.

A note on this clone: Its cognate antigen is unknown.

Sequencing used immunoSEQ multiplex PCR; TCRdb keeps in-frame clones, though not all of them. The sample gives about 100,000 clones, roughly nine tenths of which show up once; over 15% is in the top ten. The specimen was peripheral blood, collected on day 0 of AZD1222 vaccination. This TCR came from an adult in good health. J is TRBJ2-2 and V is TRBV3-1 (or the pseudogene TRBV3-2); 7 bases are shared with TRBD1. The CDR3 here is CASSQGTGPSTGELFF. CDR3 DNA: TGTGCCAGCAGCCAAGGGACAGGCCCGAGCACCGGGGAGCTGTTTTTT.